Listed here is a single T cell receptor (beta chain). What it binds is unknown. Included in the TCR beta cDNA libraries were unique molecular identifiers. MiXCR, applied by TCRdb to the PCR reads, yields one record per CDR3 protein. The sample holds about 540,000 distinct CDR3 sequences; 30% to 40% are singletons and the top ten take under 7%. The data stem from a study of post-analysis software for immune sequencing data. Overall study findings and caveats: The five TRBV segments detected at higher frequency in patients than in controls included TRBV5-6, TRBV5-1 and TRBV20-1.

Looked up from germline, CDR1 is KGHSH and CDR2 is LQKENI. There are 13 residues in the CDR3. V was pared by 3 bases and J by 5 bases, with 3 bases of the junction left unmatched. This receptor was identified in a girl between 2 and 17 years old with multiple sclerosis. This chain joins TRBV18 and TRBJ2-7; TRBD1 matches 8 bases. The specimen was blood. CDR3 nucleotide sequence: TGTGCCAGCTCACCTGCAGGGGGCAACGAGCAGTACTTC. It encodes CASSPAGGNEQYF. Filled out from reference TRBV18 and TRBJ2-7, the complete variable domain reads NAGVMQNPRHLVRRRGQEARLRCSPMKGHSHVYWYRQLPEEGLKFMVYLQKENIIDESGMPKERFSAEFPKEGPSILRIQQVVRGDSAAYFCASSPAGGNEQYFGPGTRLTVT.